Included here is one T cell receptor beta chain sequence, with context. Its target antigen remains unknown. This specimen comes from a study of T cells expressing NK-cell markers (TCRdb year 2020). Looking at the study overall: In sorted CD3+CD56+NKG2C+, CD3+CD56+NKG2C- and CD3+CD56-NKG2C+ T-cell subsets from roughly 8 donors, TCR beta-chain repertoires were profiled. Among the eight sequenced donors, only one was HCMV-seronegative, while the other seven were HCMV-seropositive. Randomly selected healthy volunteers, three men and five women, were used as the eight sequenced donors. The libraries were sequenced on Illumina HiSeq 2000/2500, MiSeq or NextSeq, producing 2 x 150 bp reads.

Instrument used: Illumina HiSeq 2000. TCR beta cDNA libraries were made by 5'RACE template switching that added a universal primer site and unique molecular identifiers. Priming for cDNA synthesis came from the TCR beta constant segment, and two successive PCR amplification steps followed. The original methods were these. Reads were demultiplexed and grouped by UMI with MIGEC, and clonotypes were assembled and quantified with MiTCR. To exclude erroneous sequences, only TCR cDNA sequences supported by at least two reads were retained. Downstream repertoire analysis used the tcR package, and clonotypes were matched across fractions by CDR3 nucleotide sequence plus V segment. VDJmatch was used to annotate antigen specificity against VDJdb, with one amino acid substitution in CDR3 permitted. TCRdb reprocessed the reads and lists each CDR3 protein sequence as a single entry, with no DNA. TCRdb, not the authors, supplied the V and J calls. The sample table holds approximately 420,000 distinct CDR3 sequences. Around 10% of the sample rests with the top ten.

The study at large found these results: In six donors, the dominant CD3+CD56+NKG2C+ clonotypes were found to rank among the top 10 CD8+ clonotypes and to make up roughly 1.0-7.5% of CD8+ T cells. Those dominant clonotypes were again the most abundant among CD3+CD56-NKG2C+ cells in four donors, at about 28.3-60.1%. Whether the expanded NKG2C-expressing T cell clones were specific for HCMV antigens remained unclear.

The CDR3 holds 18 amino acids from the cysteine to the phenylalanine. DNA is not recorded here. CDR1 LNHNV and CDR2 YYDKDF are derived from the germline V gene (reference sequence). To determine HCMV serostatus, a commercial ELISA kit was used to detect HCMV-specific IgG in serum. Ficoll density gradient centrifugation was used to isolate peripheral blood mononuclear cells from blood. The rearranged segments are TRBV15 and TRBJ2-3; TCRdb outputs TRBD2, but without DNA this stays unchecked. This TCR was recovered from a woman in her 50s in good health. Donor details come from another sample of the same person, matched by shared clones. The sample comprised blood T cells: a sorted CD56 or NKG2C T cell subset, CD4+ or CD8+ T cells, or bulk PBMC T cells (not recorded which). The CDR3 region reads CATSRDLRRGRSTDTQYF.